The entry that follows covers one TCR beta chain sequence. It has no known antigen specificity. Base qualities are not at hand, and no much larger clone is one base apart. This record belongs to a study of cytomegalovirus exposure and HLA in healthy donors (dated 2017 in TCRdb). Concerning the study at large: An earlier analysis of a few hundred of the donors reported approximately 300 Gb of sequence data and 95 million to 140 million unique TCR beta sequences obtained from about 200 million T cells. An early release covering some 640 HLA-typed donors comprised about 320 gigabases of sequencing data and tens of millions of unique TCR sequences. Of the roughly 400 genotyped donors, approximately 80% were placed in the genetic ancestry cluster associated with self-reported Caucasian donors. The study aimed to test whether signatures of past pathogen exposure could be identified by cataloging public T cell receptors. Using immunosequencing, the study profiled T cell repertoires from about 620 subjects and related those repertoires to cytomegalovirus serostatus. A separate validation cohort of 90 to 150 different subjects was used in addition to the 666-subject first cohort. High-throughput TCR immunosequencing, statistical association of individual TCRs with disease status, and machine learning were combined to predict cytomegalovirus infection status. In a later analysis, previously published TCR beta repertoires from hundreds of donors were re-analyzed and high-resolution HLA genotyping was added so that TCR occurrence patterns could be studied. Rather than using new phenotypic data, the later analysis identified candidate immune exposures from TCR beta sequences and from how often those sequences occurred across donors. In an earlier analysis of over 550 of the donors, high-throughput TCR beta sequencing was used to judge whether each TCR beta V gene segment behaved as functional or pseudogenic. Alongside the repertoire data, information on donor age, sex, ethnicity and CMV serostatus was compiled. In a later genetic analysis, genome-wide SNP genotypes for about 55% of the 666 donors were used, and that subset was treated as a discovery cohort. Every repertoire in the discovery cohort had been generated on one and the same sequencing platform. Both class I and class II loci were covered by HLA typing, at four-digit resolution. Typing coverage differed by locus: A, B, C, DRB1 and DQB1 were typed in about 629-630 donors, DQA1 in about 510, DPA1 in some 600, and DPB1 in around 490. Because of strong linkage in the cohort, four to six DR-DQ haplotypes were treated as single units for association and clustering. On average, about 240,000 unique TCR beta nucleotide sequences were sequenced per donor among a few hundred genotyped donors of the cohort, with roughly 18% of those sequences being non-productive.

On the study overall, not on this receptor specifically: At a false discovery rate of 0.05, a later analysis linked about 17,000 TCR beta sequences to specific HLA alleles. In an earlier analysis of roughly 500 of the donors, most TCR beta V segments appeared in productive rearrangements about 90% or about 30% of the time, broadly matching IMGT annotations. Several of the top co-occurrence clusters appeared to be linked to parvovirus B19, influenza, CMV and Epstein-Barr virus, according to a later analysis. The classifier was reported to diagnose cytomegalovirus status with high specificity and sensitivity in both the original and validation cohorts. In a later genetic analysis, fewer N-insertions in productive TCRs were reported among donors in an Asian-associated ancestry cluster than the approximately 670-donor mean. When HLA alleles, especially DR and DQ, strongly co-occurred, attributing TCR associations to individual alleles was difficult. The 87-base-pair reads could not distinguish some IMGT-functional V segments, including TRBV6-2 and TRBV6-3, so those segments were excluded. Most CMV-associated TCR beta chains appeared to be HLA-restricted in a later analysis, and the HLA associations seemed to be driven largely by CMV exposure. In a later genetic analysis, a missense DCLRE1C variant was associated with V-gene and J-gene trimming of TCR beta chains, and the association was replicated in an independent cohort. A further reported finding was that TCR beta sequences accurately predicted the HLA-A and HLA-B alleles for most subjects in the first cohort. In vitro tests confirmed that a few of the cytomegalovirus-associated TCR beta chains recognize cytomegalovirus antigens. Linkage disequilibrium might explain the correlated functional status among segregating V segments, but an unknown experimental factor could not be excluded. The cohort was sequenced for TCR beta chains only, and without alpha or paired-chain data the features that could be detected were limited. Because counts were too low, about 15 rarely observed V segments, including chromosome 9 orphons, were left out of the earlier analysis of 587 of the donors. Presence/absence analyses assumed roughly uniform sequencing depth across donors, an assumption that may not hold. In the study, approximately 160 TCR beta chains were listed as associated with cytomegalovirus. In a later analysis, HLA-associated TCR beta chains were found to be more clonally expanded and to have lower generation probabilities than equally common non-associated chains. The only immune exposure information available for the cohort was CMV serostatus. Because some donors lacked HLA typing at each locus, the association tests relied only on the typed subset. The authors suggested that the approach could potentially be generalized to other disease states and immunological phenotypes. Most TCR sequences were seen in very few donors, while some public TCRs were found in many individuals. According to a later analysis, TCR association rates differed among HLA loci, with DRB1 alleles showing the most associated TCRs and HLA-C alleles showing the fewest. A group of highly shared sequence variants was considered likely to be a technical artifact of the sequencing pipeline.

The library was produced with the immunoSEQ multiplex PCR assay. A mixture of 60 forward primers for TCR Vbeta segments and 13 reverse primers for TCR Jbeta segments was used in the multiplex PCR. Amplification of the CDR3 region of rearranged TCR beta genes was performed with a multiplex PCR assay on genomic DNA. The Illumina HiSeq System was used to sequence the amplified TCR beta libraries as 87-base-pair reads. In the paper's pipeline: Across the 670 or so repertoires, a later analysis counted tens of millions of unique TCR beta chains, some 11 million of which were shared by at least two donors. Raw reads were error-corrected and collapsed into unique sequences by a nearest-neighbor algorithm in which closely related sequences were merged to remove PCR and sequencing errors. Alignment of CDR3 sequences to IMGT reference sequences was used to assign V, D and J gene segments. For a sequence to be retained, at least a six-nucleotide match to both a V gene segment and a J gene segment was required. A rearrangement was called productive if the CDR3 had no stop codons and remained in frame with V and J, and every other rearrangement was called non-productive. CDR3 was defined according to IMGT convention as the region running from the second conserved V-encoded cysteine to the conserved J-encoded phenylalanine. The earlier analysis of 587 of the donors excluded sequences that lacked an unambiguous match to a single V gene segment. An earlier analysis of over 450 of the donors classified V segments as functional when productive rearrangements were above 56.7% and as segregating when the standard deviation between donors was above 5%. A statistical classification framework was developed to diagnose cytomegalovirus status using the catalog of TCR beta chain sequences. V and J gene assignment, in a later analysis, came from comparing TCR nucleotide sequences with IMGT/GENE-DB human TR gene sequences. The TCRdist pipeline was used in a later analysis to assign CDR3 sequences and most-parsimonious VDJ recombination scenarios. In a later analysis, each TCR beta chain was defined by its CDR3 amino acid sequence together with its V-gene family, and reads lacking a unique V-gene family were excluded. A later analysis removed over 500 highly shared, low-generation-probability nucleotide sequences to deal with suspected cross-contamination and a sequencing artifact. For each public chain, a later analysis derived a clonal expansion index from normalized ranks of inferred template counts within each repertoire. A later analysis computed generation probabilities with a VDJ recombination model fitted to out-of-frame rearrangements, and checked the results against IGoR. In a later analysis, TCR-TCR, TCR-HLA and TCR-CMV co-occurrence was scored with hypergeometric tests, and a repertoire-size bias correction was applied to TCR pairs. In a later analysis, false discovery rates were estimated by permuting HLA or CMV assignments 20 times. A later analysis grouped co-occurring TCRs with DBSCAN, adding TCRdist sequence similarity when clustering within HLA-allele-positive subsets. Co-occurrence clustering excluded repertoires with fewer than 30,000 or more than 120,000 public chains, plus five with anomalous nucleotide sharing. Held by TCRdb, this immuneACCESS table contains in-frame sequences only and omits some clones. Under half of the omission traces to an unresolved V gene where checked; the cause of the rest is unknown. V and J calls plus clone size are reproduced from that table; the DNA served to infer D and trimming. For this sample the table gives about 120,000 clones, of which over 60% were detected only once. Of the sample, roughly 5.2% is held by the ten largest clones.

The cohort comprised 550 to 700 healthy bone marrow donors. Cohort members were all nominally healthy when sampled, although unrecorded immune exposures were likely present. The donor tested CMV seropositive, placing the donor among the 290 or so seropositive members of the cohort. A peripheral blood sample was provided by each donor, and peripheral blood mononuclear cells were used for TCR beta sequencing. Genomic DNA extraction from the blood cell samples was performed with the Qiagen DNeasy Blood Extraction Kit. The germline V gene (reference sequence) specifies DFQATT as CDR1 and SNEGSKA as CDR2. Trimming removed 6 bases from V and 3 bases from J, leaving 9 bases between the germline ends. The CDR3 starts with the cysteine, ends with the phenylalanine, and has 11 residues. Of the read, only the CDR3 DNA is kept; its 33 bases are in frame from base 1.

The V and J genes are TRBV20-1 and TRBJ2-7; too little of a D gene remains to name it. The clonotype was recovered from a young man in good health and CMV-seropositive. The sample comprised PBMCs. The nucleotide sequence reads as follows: TGCAGTGCCCCCAGTCTCTACGAGCAGTACTTC. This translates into CSAPSLYEQYF.